This TCR beta chain was sequenced for a study of blood T cells in healthy people across ages. The V end lost 4 bases, the J end lost 5 bases, and 17 bases lay between the germline ends. This CDR3 has 15 residues. Per germline, CDR1 MGHRA and CDR2 YSYEKL. In each sample, at least 6.5 million PBMCs were isolated. Together with a sample-barcoded 5' primer, a J-beta primer mix was included in a second PCR lasting 7 to 11 cycles. From the 5' RACE reads, TCRdb called clonotypes with MiXCR, one entry per CDR3 protein. The table includes 650,000 to 1,000,000 distinct CDR3 sequences, about 37% detected once. The sample holds one count of this clonotype. The antigen remains unidentified. Study observations and caveats: Strong correlation existed between TCR beta diversity and naive T cell percentage.

The sample taken for sequencing was blood. This receptor was identified in a man younger than 35 in good health. The chain is built from TRBV4-1 and TRBJ2-5; D tentatively fits TRBD1 or TRBD2 (7 bases each). The CDR3: CASSPQGGNGETQYF. DNA of the CDR3: TGCGCCAGCAGCCCTCAGGGGGGGAACGGGGAGACCCAGTACTTC.